This T cell receptor beta chain was identified in a study of cytomegalovirus exposure and HLA in healthy donors. Assay: immunoSEQ multiplex PCR; the TCRdb copy retains only in-frame clones and omits some. This table holds about 200,000 clones, 83% found once. The CDR3 length is 13 residues. Losses at the gene ends were 6 bases for V and 4 bases for J; bases not matched to a gene: 6. Germline CDR1 SNHLY, CDR2 FYNNEI. The clonotype comes from a woman aged 18 to 35 in good health and CMV-seronegative. The chain links TRBV2 to TRBJ2-7; 7 positions agree with TRBD1. Sequencing input: PBMCs. The CDR3 nucleotides read TGTGCCAGCAGGGGGGACAGCCTTTACGAGCAGTACTTC. This encodes CASRGDSLYEQYF.